This T cell receptor (beta chain) was identified in a study of T-cell memory formation after mild COVID-19. Whole-study results and caveats: The study found balanced CD4/CD8 in clones contracting day 15 to 85 and a CD4+ lean in later expanders.

MiXCR, applied by TCRdb to the 5' RACE reads, yields one record per CDR3 protein. The table shows 220,000 or so distinct CDR3 sequences, with around 9.5% occurring only once. In the case of this clonotype: Its antigen is unidentified.

This CDR3 comprises 15 residues. V lost 4 bases and J lost 1, with 12 bases in between. Looked up from germline, CDR1 is KGHDR and CDR2 is SFDVKD. This receptor was taken from a man between 18 and 35 years old who had mild COVID-19 (a few samples of this study predate the infection). Cell type and time point are not known. J is TRBJ1-1 and V is TRBV24-1, with TRBD1 as a possible D gene (5 bases). The sample comprised PBMCs or a T cell subset sorted from them (not recorded which). CDR3 bases: TGTGCCACCAGTGAGGGGGGACGTGGGAACACTGAAGCTTTCTTT. Protein sequence: CATSEGGRGNTEAFF.